These 24 T cell receptor beta chains were all obtained from the same sample, sequenced in a study of T cell repertoires in cytomegalovirus infection. TCRdb itself ran the reads through MiXCR, one entry per CDR3 protein. The sample holds some 130,000 distinct CDR3 sequences, 8.8% seen once. The sequenced sample was PBMCs. These receptors were taken from a human donor in good health (CMV status not recorded). Some clones in this sample may be carry-over from other donors' samples.

This chain links TRBV7-6 with TRBJ2-1; 9 positions match TRBD2. The V gene end was trimmed by 1 base and the J gene end by 6 bases; junction bases not matched to a gene: 10. The CDR3 runs 17 residues. Germline CDR1 reads SGHVS; CDR2 reads FNYEAQ. The CDR3 loop is CASSLVAGDDRGNEQFF. The CDR3 DNA sequence: TGTGCCAGCAGCTTAGTAGCGGGGGACGACCGCGGCAATGAGCAGTTCTTC.

The sample holds many counts of this clonotype. The J gene is TRBJ2-1, the V gene TRBV6-2 or TRBV6-3, with 9 positions matching TRBD2. The trim removed 7 bases at V and 0 bases at J, leaving 10 bases unmatched. The CDR3 extends over 17 amino acids. Germline loops: CDR1 MNHEY, CDR2 SVGEGT. The CDR3 region has the DNA TGTGCCAGCACCCTGGGACTAGCTCGGAGCTCCTACAATGAGCAGTTCTTC. Amino acid sequence: CASTLGLARSSYNEQFF.

In its sample, this clonotype was seen many times. The chain employs TRBV12-3 or TRBV12-4 and TRBJ1-2, with D hard to call. The CDR3 runs to 14 residues. Trimming removed 2 bases at V and 7 bases at J, with 14 bases between. The CDR3 nucleotides are TGTGCCAGCAGTTTAACTAGTCAGGCAAGTGGCTACACCTTC. Its protein is CASSLTSQASGYTF.

The sample holds a few counts of this clonotype. The rearrangement uses TRBV9 and TRBJ2-1; TRBD2 might be the D (6 bases). The CDR3 runs to 15 residues. Trimming removed 0 bases at V and 3 bases at J, with 10 bases between. Looked up from germline, CDR1 is SGDLS and CDR2 is YYNGEE. CDR3: CASSVETGDYNEQFF. The CDR3 region has the DNA TGTGCCAGCAGCGTAGAAACGGGGGACTACAATGAGCAGTTCTTC.

The gene calls are TRBV7-9 and TRBJ2-1, with D hard to call. Trimming pared 1 base from V and 3 bases from J, leaving 7 bases between. The CDR3 is 14 amino acids. Germline V gives CDR1 SEHNR, CDR2 FQNEAQ (reference sequence). As DNA, the CDR3 is TGTGCCAGCAGCTTAGGGCAGGTCTACAATGAGCAGTTCTTC. It codes for CASSLGQVYNEQFF.

This clonotype was counted ten times or more. The chain couples TRBV2 to TRBJ2-3, with 9 nucleotides matching TRBD2. CDR3 length equals 14 residues. The V gene end was trimmed by 2 bases and the J gene end by 10 bases; junction bases not matched to a gene: 7. Germline lookup yields CDR1 SNHLY and CDR2 FYNNEI. The CDR3 is CASSELQGTSPQYF. CDR3 in DNA: TGTGCCAGCAGTGAACTCCAGGGGACTAGCCCGCAGTATTTT.

J is TRBJ1-3 and V is TRBV20-1, with 8 bases fitting TRBD1. The CDR3 is 14 amino acids. The V gene's germline CDR1 is DFQATT and CDR2 SNEGSKA (reference sequence). Unmatched junction bases numbered 3, after V lost 3 bases and J lost 2 bases. The CDR3 bases are TGCAGTGCTAGGGGGACAGGACCTGGAAACACCATATATTTT. It codes for CSARGTGPGNTIYF.

This clonotype showed up many times. V usage is TRBV28 and J usage is TRBJ2-1; 13 bases align to TRBD2. J lost 14 bases, V lost 3 bases, and 10 bases had no gene match. This CDR3 is 15 amino acids long. Germline V gives CDR1 MDHEN, CDR2 SYDVKM. The CDR3 protein is CASSLTSGGRGREFF. DNA of the CDR3: TGTGCCAGCAGTTTGACTAGCGGGGGGAGGGGGAGGGAGTTCTTC.

This clonotype came up many times. The CDR3 region is CATQPKDRNSNQPQHF. In DNA, the CDR3 is TGCGCCACCCAACCCAAGGACAGAAATAGCAATCAGCCCCAGCATTTT. The V call is TRBV23-1, the J call TRBJ1-5; maybe TRBD1 (6 bases). TRBV23-1 qualifies as an ORF whose function is uncertain. V was pared by 10 bases and J by 0 bases, with 19 bases between. The CDR3 spans 16 residues.

This clonotype came up many times. The genes are TRBV20-1 and TRBJ1-6; D unclear. The V gene's germline CDR1 is DFQATT and CDR2 SNEGSKA (reference sequence). CDR3 size: 15 residues. V was shortened by 1 base and J by 9 bases, with 16 bases between the two germline ends. The DNA of the CDR3 is TGCAGTGCTAGAGCTACAGCTGTTCTAGGTTCACCCCTCCACTTT. This gives the protein CSARATAVLGSPLHF.

The chain carries TRBV28 and TRBJ2-5, with 7 nucleotides matching TRBD1. Germline V lookup: CDR1 MDHEN, CDR2 SYDVKM. The J segment lost 3 bases and the V segment lost 9 bases, leaving 10 bases of the junction unmatched. The CDR3 totals 14 residues. DNA of the CDR3: TGTGCCAGGGCCCCGACAGGGTATGAAGAGACCCAGTACTTC. This translates into CARAPTGYEETQYF.

This clonotype was recorded a few times. The chain carries TRBV20-1 and TRBJ2-5; 8 nucleotides line up with TRBD2. The CDR3 loop spans 14 amino acids. V lost 1 base, J lost 3 bases, and 4 bases stayed unmatched. The germline gives CDR1 DFQATT, CDR2 SNEGSKA (reference sequence). CDR3 in amino acids: CSARVGGGKETQYF. CDR3 DNA: TGCAGTGCTAGAGTCGGCGGGGGGAAAGAGACCCAGTACTTC.

This clonotype has at least ten counts. The chain is built from TRBV20-1 and TRBJ2-3; no clear D gene. CDR1 DFQATT and CDR2 SNEGSKA come from the germline V gene (reference sequence). The CDR3 is 16 residues long. The germline V and J ends were trimmed by 0 bases and 6 bases, with 19 bases remaining between them. CDR3 in amino acids: CSARDLYHHASDTQYF. DNA of the CDR3: TGCAGTGCTAGAGATCTGTACCACCACGCATCGGATACGCAGTATTTT.

Concerning this clonotype: A junction boundary mismatches the germline segment, possibly from a read error. This rearrangement joins TRBV9 to TRBJ1-3, with D unclear. The CDR3 spans 15 residues. Germline V lookup: CDR1 SGDLS, CDR2 YYNGEE. Written as DNA, the CDR3 is TGTGCCAGCAGCGACGACCCAACGGCGGGAAACACCGTATACTTT. Its protein product is CASSDDPTAGNTVYF. Drawing the rest from reference TRBV9 and TRBJ1-3, the complete variable domain is DSGVTQTPKHLITATGQRVTLRCSPRSGDLSVYWYQQSLDQGLQFLIQYYNGEERAKGNILERFSAQQFPDLHSELNLSSLELGDSALYFCASSDDPTAGNTVYFGEGSWLTVV.

Comments on this clonotype: Its ends do not fully match the called genes, so a read error is possible. V is TRBV7-8 and J is TRBJ2-2, with 7 positions matching TRBD2. CDR1 and CDR2 from the germline V gene are SGHVS and FQNEAQ. CDR3 size: 19 residues. The CDR3 nucleotides read TGTGCCAGCAGCTCATGGGGGGGGGGGGGGGAAACGAACACCGGGGGGCTGTTTTTT. Translated, it gives CASSSWGGGGETNTGGLFF.

This clonotype was found a few times. The rearrangement uses TRBV5-1 and TRBJ1-6, with a weak D call TRBD1 (5 bases). Germline CDR1 is SGHRS and CDR2 is YFSETQ. This CDR3 has 14 amino acids. Trimming removed 0 bases at V and 5 bases at J, with 6 bases between. CDR3 residues: CASSLEGDNSPLHF. The CDR3 DNA follows: TGCGCCAGCAGCTTGGAAGGGGATAATTCACCCCTCCACTTT.

The sample holds many counts of this clonotype. The chain has TRBV28 and TRBJ1-5, with 7 bases that match TRBD1. The CDR3 runs to 17 residues. Germline loops: CDR1 MDHEN, CDR2 SYDVKM. The ends lost 3 bases at V and 0 bases at J; junction bases unmatched: 8. Written as DNA, the CDR3 is TGTGCCAGCAGTTTTGTAGGGGGCTCTGGTAGCAATCAGCCCCAGCATTTT. This sequence encodes CASSFVGGSGSNQPQHF.

This chain joins TRBV19 and TRBJ2-5; 7 positions agree with TRBD2. The CDR3 is made up of 16 amino acids. Germline loops: CDR1 LNHDA, CDR2 SQIVND (reference sequence). V lost 6 bases, J lost 2 bases, and 12 bases stayed unmatched. The CDR3 bases are TGTGCCAGTAGGCATTCTAGCGGAATCGGACAAGAGACCCAGTACTTC. Its translation is CASRHSSGIGQETQYF.

This clonotype was counted between two and nine times. The J gene is TRBJ2-5, the V gene TRBV2; D ambiguous. The germline V and J ends were trimmed by 6 bases and 2 bases, with 10 bases remaining between them. Germline values: CDR1 SNHLY, CDR2 FYNNEI. This CDR3 is 13 amino acids long. CDR3 coding DNA: TGTGCCAGCAGGGCGTTCGAACAAGAGACCCAGTACTTC. It is translated as CASRAFEQETQYF.

About this clonotype: This may come from a read error, since a much larger clone is one base off. The chain links TRBV28 to TRBJ1-1; 7 bases fit TRBD1. The V gene end was trimmed by 5 bases and the J gene end by 4 bases; junction bases not matched to a gene: 7. This CDR3 has 14 residues. Germline assignment: CDR1 MDHEN and CDR2 SYDVKM. In DNA form, the CDR3 reads TGTGCCAGCAGTGAGACAGGGACGAGCACTGAAGCTTTCTTT. This gives the protein CASSETGTSTEAFF.

This clonotype has just a few counts. The chain links TRBV19 to TRBJ1-2; 8 positions match TRBD1. The CDR3 spans 15 residues. In germline, CDR1 is LNHDA, CDR2 SQIVND (reference sequence). J lost 6 bases, V lost 10 bases, and 16 bases had no gene match. The CDR3 bases are TGTGCCACCTCAAGCCCAGGGGGCCCCTCTAATGGCTACACCTTC. Protein product: CATSSPGGPSNGYTF. Filled out from reference TRBV19 and TRBJ1-2, the complete variable domain reads DGGITQSPKYLFRKEGQNVTLSCEQNLNHDAMYWYRQDPGQGLRLIYYSQIVNDFQKGDIAEGYSVSREKKESFPLTVTSAQKNPTAFYLCATSSPGGPSNGYTFGSGTRLTVV.

This clonotype was counted many times. The chain is built from TRBV7-2 and TRBJ2-1, with 7 bases identical to TRBD1. Per the germline V gene, CDR1 is SGHTA and CDR2 is FQGNSA. J lost 5 bases, V lost 5 bases, and 12 bases had no gene match. The CDR3 loop spans 16 amino acids. CDR3 region: CASSQPPGTVNNEQFF. The CDR3 DNA follows: TGTGCCAGCAGCCAACCCCCCGGGACAGTAAACAATGAGCAGTTCTTC.

This clonotype was seen a handful of times. The chain joins TRBV27 to TRBJ2-5; TRBD2 matches 9 bases. Trimming cost V 10 bases and J 4 bases; bases outside gene matches: 19. The CDR3 is 17 residues long. Germline V gene lookup returns CDR1 MNHEY and CDR2 SMNVEV (reference sequence). CDR3 in amino acids: CATKRGLAGSGRETQYF. The DNA for the CDR3 is TGTGCCACCAAAAGAGGGCTAGCGGGGAGCGGGCGAGAGACCCAGTACTTC.

This clonotype appeared many times. The chain links TRBV7-2 to TRBJ1-2, with 10 nucleotides matching TRBD1. V shed 1 base and J 6 bases; nucleotides not matched to a gene: 8. Germline CDR1 reads SGHTA; CDR2 reads FQGNSA. The CDR3 spans 16 residues. The CDR3 region has the DNA TGTGCCAGCAGCTTAGGGGACAGGGGTTGGTTGGATGGCTACACCTTC. The encoded protein is CASSLGDRGWLDGYTF.